What follows is one T cell receptor (beta chain) and its context. Antigen unknown. The data belong to a study of OX40 agonist ivuxolimab in advanced cancers. The V gene's germline CDR1 is SGHNT and CDR2 YYREEE (reference sequence). V was pared by 6 bases and J by 5 bases, with 22 bases between. The CDR3 contains 16 residues. Whole-study results and caveats: At 0.1 to 3.0 mg/kg, clonal expansion of CD4+ and CD8+ blood T cells had occurred by week 6.

This table comes from immunoSEQ multiplex PCR, and its TCRdb copy is limited to in-frame clones, with some not included. The sample has roughly 70,000 clones; roughly 78% are singletons. Sampling of blood occurred at baseline, cycle 4 day 1, and cycle 7 day 1. The rearrangement uses TRBV5-4 and TRBJ2-3; D could derive from TRBD1 or TRBD2 (6 bases each). The sample in question was CD4+ or CD8+ T cells sorted from blood, obtained in a trial of the OX40 agonist ivuxolimab. The TCR comes from an adult with an advanced solid tumor such as melanoma, head and neck, liver or kidney cancer. In DNA form, the CDR3 reads TGTGCCAGCAACTATTACGGACAAGGGGGACTAGATACGCAGTATTTT. It is translated as CASNYYGQGGLDTQYF. The full variable domain, completed using reference TRBV5-4 and TRBJ2-3, is ETGVTQSPTHLIKTRGQQVTLRCSSQSGHNTVSWYQQALGQGPQFIFQYYREEENGRGNFPPRFSGLQFPNYSSELNVNALELDDSALYLCASNYYGQGGLDTQYFGPGTRLTVL.